This TCR beta chain was recovered during a study of T cells in localized non-small cell lung cancer. Germline lookup yields CDR1 SGHRS and CDR2 YFSETQ. The CDR3 has 14 amino acids. Trimming took off 0 bases at V and 6 bases at J, with 12 bases between the two ends. Findings and limits, study-wide: Uninvolved adjacent lung had higher T cell clonality than tumor and all other tissues.

As to this clone: Antigen unknown.

Using immunoSEQ multiplex PCR, the repertoire was profiled, and TCRdb retains in-frame clones only, with some absent. The table records 35,000 to 45,000 clones, more than 70% of them present only once. The genes are TRBV5-1 and TRBJ1-2; no firm D call. The sequence derives from a female donor of 60 years or more with stage I squamous cell lung carcinoma. The specimen was peripheral blood, collected before any cancer treatment. CDR3 sequence: CASSLGAGTDGYTF. As DNA, the CDR3 is TGCGCCAGCAGCTTGGGGGCAGGAACGGATGGCTACACCTTC.